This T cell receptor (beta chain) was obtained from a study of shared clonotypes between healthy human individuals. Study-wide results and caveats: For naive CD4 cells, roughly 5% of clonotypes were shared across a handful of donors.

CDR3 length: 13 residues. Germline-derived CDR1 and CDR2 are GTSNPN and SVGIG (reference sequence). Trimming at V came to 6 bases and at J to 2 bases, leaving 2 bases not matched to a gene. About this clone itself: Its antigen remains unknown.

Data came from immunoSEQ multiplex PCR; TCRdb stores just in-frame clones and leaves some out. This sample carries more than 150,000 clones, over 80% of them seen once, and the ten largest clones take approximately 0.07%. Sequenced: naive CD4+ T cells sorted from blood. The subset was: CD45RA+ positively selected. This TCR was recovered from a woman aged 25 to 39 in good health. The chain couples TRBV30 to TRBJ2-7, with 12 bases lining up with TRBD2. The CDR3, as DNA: TGTGCCTGTAGGACTAGCGGGACCTACGAGCAGTACTTC. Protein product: CACRTSGTYEQYF.